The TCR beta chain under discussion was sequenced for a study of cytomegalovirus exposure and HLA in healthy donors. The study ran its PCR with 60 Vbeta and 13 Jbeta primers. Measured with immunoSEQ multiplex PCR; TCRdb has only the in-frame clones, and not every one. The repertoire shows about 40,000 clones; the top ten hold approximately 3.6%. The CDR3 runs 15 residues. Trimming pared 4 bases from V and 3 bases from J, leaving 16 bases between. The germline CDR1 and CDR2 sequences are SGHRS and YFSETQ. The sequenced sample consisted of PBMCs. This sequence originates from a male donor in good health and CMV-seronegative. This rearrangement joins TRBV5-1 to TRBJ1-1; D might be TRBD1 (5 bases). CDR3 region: CASSLAGGRHTEAFF. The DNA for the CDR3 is TGCGCCAGCAGCCTTGCTGGGGGGAGGCACACTGAAGCTTTCTTT.